These 7 T cell receptor beta chains were sequenced from one sample in a study of cytomegalovirus exposure and HLA in healthy donors. A multiplex PCR was run with 60 Vbeta primers and 13 Jbeta primers. Profiled with immunoSEQ multiplex PCR; TCRdb holds only in-frame clones, not every one. Of approximately 120,000 clones listed, under 80% are singletons. The sample consisted of PBMCs. These receptors were obtained from a woman aged 55-75 years in good health and CMV-seropositive.

This chain connects TRBV7-2 to TRBJ2-5, with D possibly matching TRBD2 (5 bases). This CDR3 comprises 14 residues. Germline-derived CDR1 and CDR2 are SGHTA and FQGNSA. The germline V and J ends were trimmed by 4 bases and 5 bases, with 14 bases remaining between them. CDR3 loop: CASSSRPRGETQYF. DNA for the CDR3: TGTGCCAGCAGCTCCAGGCCCCGAGGGGAGACCCAGTACTTC.

V gene TRBV6-5 combines with J gene TRBJ2-3; TRBD2 agrees at 8 bases. The trim removed 4 bases at V and 0 bases at J, leaving 3 bases unmatched. The length of the CDR3 is 15 residues. The germline V gene encodes CDR1 MNHEY and CDR2 SVGAGI. CDR3 in amino acids: CASSFSGASTDTQYF. The CDR3 DNA follows: TGTGCCAGCAGTTTTAGCGGGGCTAGCACAGATACGCAGTATTTT.

The V and J genes are TRBV19 and TRBJ1-2; 8 bases map to TRBD1. The V and J ends lost 4 bases and 4 bases, in that order; junction bases with no gene match: 8. Per germline, CDR1 LNHDA and CDR2 SQIVND (reference sequence). The CDR3 length is 15 residues. The CDR3, as DNA: TGTGCCAGTAGTACCTTACAGGGGGTCGTCTATGGCTACACCTTC. It is translated as CASSTLQGVVYGYTF.

This chain links TRBV19 with TRBJ1-1; D perhaps matches TRBD1 (5 bases). Per germline, CDR1 LNHDA and CDR2 SQIVND (reference sequence). The V gene lost 2 bases and the J gene lost 6 bases, with 13 bases spanning the gap. CDR3 length: 14 residues. CDR3 sequence (DNA): TGTGCCAGTAGTATAAAGGGGAGGGTGGCTGAAGCTTTCTTT. Residues: CASSIKGRVAEAFF.

The chain has TRBV4-3 and TRBJ2-3, with 14 nucleotides matching TRBD2. The CDR3 contains 17 residues. Per germline, CDR1 LGHNA and CDR2 YSLEER. V shed 4 bases and J 4 bases; nucleotides not matched to a gene: 7. CDR3 residues: CASSPGLAGDGSDTQYF. The CDR3 bases are TGCGCCAGCAGCCCGGGACTAGCGGGGGATGGTTCAGATACGCAGTATTTT.

This clone has a handful of counts. The V gene is TRBV5-1, the J gene TRBJ2-3; 8 bases map to TRBD2. In germline, CDR1 is SGHRS, CDR2 YFSETQ. CDR3 length: 15 amino acids. With V trimmed by 5 bases and J by 4 bases, 9 bases remained unmatched. This chain's CDR3 is CASSIAGGASDTQYF. The CDR3 coding sequence is TGCGCCAGCAGTATCGCGGGGGGCGCGTCAGATACGCAGTATTTT. The full variable domain, rest sourced from reference TRBV5-1 and TRBJ2-3, is KAGVTQTPRYLIKTRGQQVTLSCSPISGHRSVSWYQQTPGQGLQFLFEYFSETQRNKGNFPGRFSGRQFSNSRSEMNVSTLELGDSALYLCASSIAGGASDTQYFGPGTRLTVL.

This clone was counted a few times. The V gene is TRBV6-9, the J gene TRBJ2-7; 11 positions agree with TRBD1. The CDR3 is 15 amino acids. Germline loops: CDR1 MNHGY, CDR2 SVAAGI. V lost 4 bases to trimming and J lost 4 bases; unmatched junction nucleotides: 6. The CDR3, as DNA: TGTGCCAGCAGTTTCGGACAGGGGGCTGGGTACGAGCAGTACTTC. Residues: CASSFGQGAGYEQYF.